The clone carrying this T cell receptor beta chain has ten or more counts. Its antigen is not known. TCRbeta library preparation incorporated unique molecular identifiers. TCRdb re-analysed the PCR reads in MiXCR, keeping a single row per CDR3 protein. The sample lists about 300,000 distinct CDR3 sequences; over 9% were seen once. Germline-derived CDR1 and CDR2 are MDHEN and SYDVKM. The CDR3 extends over 15 amino acids. The ends were cut back, 5 bases at V and 0 bases at J, with 11 bases in the middle. This record belongs to a study of T-cell reconstitution after alpha-beta-depleted transplantation in children. Overall study results and limits: Two months or so post-transplant, alpha-beta T cells reportedly derived from several hundred expanded graft clones. One year after transplant, T-cell counts and diversity came mostly from newly produced T cells. For some patients, TCRbeta diversity was high at day 60 because of recipient T cells and thymic progenitors that survived.

The sample in question was PBMCs, obtained before TCRalphabeta/CD19-depleted stem cell transplant. This TCR was sampled from a boy in the first two years of life with acute myeloid leukemia, due to receive a stem cell transplant. This chain joins TRBV28 and TRBJ1-3; no clear D gene. The CDR3 reads CASSGSPSSGNTIYF. CDR3 in DNA: TGTGCCAGCAGTGGGAGTCCTAGCTCTGGAAACACCATATATTTT.